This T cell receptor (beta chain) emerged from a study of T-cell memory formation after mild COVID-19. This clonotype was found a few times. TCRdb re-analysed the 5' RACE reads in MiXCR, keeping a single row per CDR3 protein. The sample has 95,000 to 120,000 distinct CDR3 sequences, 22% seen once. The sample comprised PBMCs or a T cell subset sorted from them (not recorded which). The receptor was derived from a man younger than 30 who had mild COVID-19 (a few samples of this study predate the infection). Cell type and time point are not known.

Here the CDR3 DNA reads TGTGCCAGCAGCCAAGCTGGAAACACCATATATTTT. Encoded protein: CASSQAGNTIYF. The genes are TRBV7-2 and TRBJ1-3, with D unresolved. This CDR3 is 12 amino acids long. Trimming pared 5 bases from V and 2 bases from J, leaving 4 bases between. Germline V gene lookup returns CDR1 SGHTA and CDR2 FQGNSA. Together with reference TRBV7-2 and TRBJ1-3, the CDR3 gives the full variable domain: GAGVSQSPSNKVTEKGKDVELRCDPISGHTALYWYRQSLGQGLEFLIYFQGNSAPDKSGLPSDRFSAERTGGSVSTLTIQRTQQEDSAVYLCASSQAGNTIYFGEGSWLTVV.